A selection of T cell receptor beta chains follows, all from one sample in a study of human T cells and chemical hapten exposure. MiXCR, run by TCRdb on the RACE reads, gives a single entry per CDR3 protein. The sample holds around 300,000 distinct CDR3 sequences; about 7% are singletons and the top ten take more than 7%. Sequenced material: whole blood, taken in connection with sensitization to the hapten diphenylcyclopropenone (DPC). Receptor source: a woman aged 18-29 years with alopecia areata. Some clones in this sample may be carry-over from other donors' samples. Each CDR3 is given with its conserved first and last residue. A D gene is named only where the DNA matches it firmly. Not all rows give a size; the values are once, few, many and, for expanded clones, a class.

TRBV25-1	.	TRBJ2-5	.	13	CASSGTVQETQYF	TGTGCCAGCAGTGGGACAGTCCAAGAGACCCAGTACTTC
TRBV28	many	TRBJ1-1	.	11	CASRINTEAFF	TGTGCCAGCAGAATAAACACTGAAGCTTTCTTT
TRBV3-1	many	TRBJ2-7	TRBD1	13	CASSGDRGDEQYF	TGTGCCAGCAGTGGGGACAGGGGTGACGAGCAGTACTTC
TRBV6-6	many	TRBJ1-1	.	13	CASRIDRNTEAFF	TGTGCCAGCAGGATCGACAGGAACACTGAAGCTTTCTTT
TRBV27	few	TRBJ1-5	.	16	CASSPLGVYSNQPQHF	TGTGCCAGCAGTCCGTTGGGGGTGTACAGCAATCAGCCCCAGCATTTT
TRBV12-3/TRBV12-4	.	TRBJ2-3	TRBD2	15	CASSSQRGMTDTQYF	TGTGCCAGCAGTTCACAGCGGGGGATGACAGATACGCAGTATTTT
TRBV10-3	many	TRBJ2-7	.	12	CATGTLKEEQYF	TGTGCCACAGGAACTTTAAAGGAGGAGCAGTACTTC
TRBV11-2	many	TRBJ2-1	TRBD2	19	CASSLVKLAGGRSYNEQFF	TGTGCCAGCAGCTTAGTGAAACTAGCGGGGGGACGATCCTACAATGAGCAGTTCTTC
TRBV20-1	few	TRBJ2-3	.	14	CSASGGTSTDTQYF	TGCAGTGCTAGTGGGGGGACTAGCACAGATACGCAGTATTTT
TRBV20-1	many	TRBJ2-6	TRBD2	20	CSARSTSGGNRYSGANVLTF	TGCAGTGCTAGGTCCACTAGCGGGGGCAACCGTTACTCTGGGGCCAACGTCCTGACTTTC
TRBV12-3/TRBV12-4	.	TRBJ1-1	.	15	CASSTAAILNTEAFF	TGTGCCAGCAGTACGGCCGCCATATTGAACACTGAAGCTTTCTTT
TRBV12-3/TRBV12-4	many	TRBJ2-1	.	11	CASSSVAEQFF	TGTGCCAGCAGTTCAGTTGCTGAGCAGTTCTTC
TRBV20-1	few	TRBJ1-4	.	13	CSATPSRDEKLFF	TGCAGCGCCACGCCCTCAAGGGATGAAAAACTGTTTTTT
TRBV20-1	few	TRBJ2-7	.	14	CSARDLRGSYEQYF	TGCAGTGCTAGAGATTTGCGGGGCTCCTACGAGCAGTACTTC
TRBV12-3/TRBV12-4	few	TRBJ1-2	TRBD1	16	CASSSASGQGDYGYTF	TGTGCCAGCAGTTCCGCCTCTGGACAGGGGGACTATGGCTACACCTTC
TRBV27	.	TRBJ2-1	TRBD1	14	CASSWDSRANEQFF	TGTGCCAGCAGTTGGGACAGTCGGGCCAATGAGCAGTTCTTC
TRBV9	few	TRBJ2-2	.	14	CASSVVRTTGELFF	TGTGCCAGCAGCGTAGTTAGGACCACCGGGGAGCTGTTTTTT
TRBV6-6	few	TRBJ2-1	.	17	CASSYSRGDALRNEQFF	TGTGCCAGCAGTTACTCGAGGGGGGACGCCCTCCGCAATGAGCAGTTCTTC
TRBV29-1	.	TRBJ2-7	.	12	CSVEGADYEQYF	TGCAGCGTTGAAGGGGCGGACTACGAGCAGTACTTC
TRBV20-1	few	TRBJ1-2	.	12	CSADVQGYGYTF	TGCAGTGCTGACGTACAGGGATACGGCTACACCTTC
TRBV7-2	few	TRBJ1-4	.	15	CASSFPGFPNEKLFF	TGTGCCAGCAGTTTCCCGGGATTCCCTAATGAAAAACTGTTTTTT
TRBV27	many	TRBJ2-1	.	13	CASSLYLADEQFF	TGTGCCAGCAGTTTGTATCTAGCCGATGAGCAGTTCTTC
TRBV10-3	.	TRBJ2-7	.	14	CAISERGGAYEQYF	TGTGCCATCAGTGAAAGAGGGGGAGCGTACGAGCAGTACTTC